This entry describes one T cell receptor beta chain. Sequencing was performed with immunoSEQ multiplex PCR; in TCRdb, only in-frame clones are kept and a portion is missing. The sample yields about 72,000 clones, 70% to 90% seen once. This sample is part of a study of blood T cell repertoires in COVID-19. The V end lost 4 bases, the J end lost 7 bases, and 20 bases lay between the germline ends. The CDR3 sequence is 15 residues long. CDR1 is MNHEY and CDR2 is SMNVEV in the germline V gene (reference sequence). Sequenced input: peripheral blood. This sequence was found in a man aged 25 to 45 with acute or convalescent COVID-19. The chain is built from TRBV27 and TRBJ2-7; D is perhaps TRBD1 (5 bases). In nucleotides, the CDR3 is TGTGCCAGCAGTTCACTAAAGGCCCGGTCAGGGGAGCAGTACTTC. Translating gives CASSSLKARSGEQYF.